This T cell receptor (beta chain) appears in the sequencing data of a study of CD8 T cells in ankylosing spondylitis (dated by TCRdb to the late 2010s). Looking at the study overall: The study set out to find disease-linked TCR variants by profiling T cell receptor beta repertoires in ankylosing spondylitis patients and healthy donors. The whole study cohort included 108 healthy donors and 25 ankylosing spondylitis patients. Peripheral blood was sampled, and synovial fluid was additionally collected from ankylosing spondylitis patients.

Here is what the overall study found, with its caveats: The disease-linked clones were reported to be significantly enriched in matched synovial fluid samples from ankylosing spondylitis patients. Some motif variants had previously been reported in the synovial fluid and blood of reactive arthritis patients, which suggests shared mechanisms of disease initiation. The disease-linked clones had a CD8+ phenotype and were found at relatively low frequencies in peripheral blood. A TCR beta motif of several highly homologous amino acid variants appeared characteristic of blood from ankylosing spondylitis patients.

Clipping removes 5 bases from V and 2 bases from J, with 5 as the unmatched junction base count. The CDR3 holds 15 amino acids from the cysteine to the phenylalanine. The read is trimmed to its CDR3 DNA, 45 bases read in frame from base 1. The germline V gene specifies SGHDT as CDR1 and YYEEEE as CDR2. On this clonotype: Its antigen is still unknown. Base qualities were left out, and no much larger clone turns up one base away.

Sequencing instrument: Illumina HiSeq 2500. Quantitative 5'-RACE with molecular barcodes was the method used to prepare the TCR beta libraries. On the authors' methods: To identify disease-linked TCR variants, a new computational method was used, one built on a probabilistic model of VDJ rearrangement. TCRdb cleaned the public reads at Q25 with fastp, built clones with MiXCR and kept in-frame beta chains. Rows are combined by CDR3 protein, so each entry shows the most common genes and DNA. TCRdb, not the authors, supplied the V and J calls. The sample table lists 250,000 or so distinct CDR3 sequences, about 11% of them with a count of one. Less than 7.5% of the sample rests with the top ten.

This chain joins TRBV5-6 to TRBJ2-2; the junction holds 8 bases that match TRBD1. The TCR was taken from a male donor with ankylosing spondylitis or in good health (not recorded which). The source material was blood, either unsorted or a sorted T cell fraction (not recorded which). The DNA sequence reads TGTGCCAGCAGAAGGACAGGGATAAACACCGGGGAGCTGTTTTTT. Its product reads: CASRRTGINTGELFF. Beyond the CDR3, the reference TRBV5-6 and TRBJ2-2 genes provide the residues; the full variable domain reads: DAGVTQSPTHLIKTRGQQVTLRCSPKSGHDTVSWYQQALGQGPQFIFQYYEEEERQRGNFPDRFSGHQFPNYSSELNVNALLLGDSALYLCASRRTGINTGELFFGEGSRLTVL.